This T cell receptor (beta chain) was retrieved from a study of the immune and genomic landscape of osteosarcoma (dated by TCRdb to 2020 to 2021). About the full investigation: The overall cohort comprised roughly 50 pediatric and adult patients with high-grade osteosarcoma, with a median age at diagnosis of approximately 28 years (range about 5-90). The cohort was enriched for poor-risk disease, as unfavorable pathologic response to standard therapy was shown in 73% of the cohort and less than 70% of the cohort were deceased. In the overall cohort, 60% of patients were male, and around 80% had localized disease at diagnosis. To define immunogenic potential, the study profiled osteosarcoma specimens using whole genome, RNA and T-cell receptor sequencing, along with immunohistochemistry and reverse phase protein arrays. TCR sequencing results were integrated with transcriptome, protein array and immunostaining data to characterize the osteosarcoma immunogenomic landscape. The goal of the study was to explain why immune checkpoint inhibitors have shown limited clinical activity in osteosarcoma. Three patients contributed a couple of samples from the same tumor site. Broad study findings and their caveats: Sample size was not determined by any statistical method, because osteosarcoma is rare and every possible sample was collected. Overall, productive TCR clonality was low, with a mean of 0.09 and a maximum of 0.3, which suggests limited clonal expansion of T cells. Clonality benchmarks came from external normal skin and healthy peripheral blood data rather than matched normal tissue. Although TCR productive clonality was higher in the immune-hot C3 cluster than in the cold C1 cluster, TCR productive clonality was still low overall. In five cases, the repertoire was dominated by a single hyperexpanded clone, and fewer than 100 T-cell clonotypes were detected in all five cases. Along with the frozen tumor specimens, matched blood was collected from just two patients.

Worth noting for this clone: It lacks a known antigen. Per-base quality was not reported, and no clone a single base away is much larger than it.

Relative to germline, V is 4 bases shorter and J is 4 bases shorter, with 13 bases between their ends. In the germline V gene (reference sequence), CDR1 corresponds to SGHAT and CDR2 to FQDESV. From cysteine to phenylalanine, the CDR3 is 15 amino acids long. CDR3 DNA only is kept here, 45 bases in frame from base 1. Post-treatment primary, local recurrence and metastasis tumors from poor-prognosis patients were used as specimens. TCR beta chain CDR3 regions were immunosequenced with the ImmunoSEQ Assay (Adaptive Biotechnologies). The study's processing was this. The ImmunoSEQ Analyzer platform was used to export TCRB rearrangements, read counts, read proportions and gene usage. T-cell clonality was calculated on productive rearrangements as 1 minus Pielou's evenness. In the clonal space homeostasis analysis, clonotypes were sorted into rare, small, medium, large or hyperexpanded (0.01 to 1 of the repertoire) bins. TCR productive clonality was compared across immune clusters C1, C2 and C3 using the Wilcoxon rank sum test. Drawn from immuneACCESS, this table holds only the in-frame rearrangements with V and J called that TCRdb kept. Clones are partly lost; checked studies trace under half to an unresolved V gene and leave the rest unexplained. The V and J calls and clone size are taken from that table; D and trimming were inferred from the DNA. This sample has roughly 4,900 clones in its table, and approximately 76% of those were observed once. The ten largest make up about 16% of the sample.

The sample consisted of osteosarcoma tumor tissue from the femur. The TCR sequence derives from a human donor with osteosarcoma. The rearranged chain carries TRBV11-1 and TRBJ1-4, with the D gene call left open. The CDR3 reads CASSSGVSINEKLFF. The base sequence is TGTGCCAGCAGCTCCGGAGTATCGATTAATGAAAAACTGTTTTTT.